Listed below are T cell receptor beta chains from one sample, sequenced in a study of beta chain features in type 1 diabetes. The method was immunoSEQ multiplex PCR; TCRdb's version includes in-frame clones alone and lacks a portion of them. The top ten clones hold 0.019% of a sample with some 400,000 clones, around 15% of them seen once. Sequenced sample: naive CD4+ T cells from blood. These receptors came from a woman aged 18-30 years in good health. Both conserved end residues are part of each CDR3. D genes are given only for firm matches. The size entry is marked missing in some rows and otherwise reads once, few, many or a size class.

d_call	v_call	clone_size	j_call	cdr3_nt	cdr3_aa
-	TRBV2	few	TRBJ1-5	TGTGCCAGCAGTGGGGGGGATCAGCCCCAGCATTTT	CASSGGDQPQHF
-	TRBV7-9	-	TRBJ1-2	TGTGCCAGCAGCTTGGTAACTTCCTATGGCTACACCTTC	CASSLVTSYGYTF
TRBD1	TRBV9	-	TRBJ2-1	TGTGCCAGCAGCGCAGGTCCGGACAGGGTGCAAGAGCAGTTCTTC	CASSAGPDRVQEQFF
-	TRBV9	few	TRBJ2-7	TGTGCCAGCAGCGTATCGGACAGATTTGCCTACGAGCAGTACTTC	CASSVSDRFAYEQYF
-	TRBV5-1	few	TRBJ2-5	TGCGCCGTTGGGCGGGTGACTCAGAAAGAGACCCAGTACTTC	CAVGRVTQKETQYF
-	TRBV5-3	-	TRBJ2-1	TGTGCCAGAAGCTTGGCCCGGGACTCTGAGTTCTTC	CARSLARDSEFF
TRBD1	TRBV4-2	-	TRBJ2-5	TGTGCCAGCAGCCAAGTGGGACAGGGAAAAGAGACCCAGTACTTC	CASSQVGQGKETQYF
-	TRBV7-9	-	TRBJ1-5	TGTGCCACCGAGGACGGGATTAGCAATCAGCCCCAGCATTTT	CATEDGISNQPQHF
TRBD1	TRBV5-4	few	TRBJ2-5	TGTGCCAGCAGCCTACAGGGGGCTCAAGAGACCCAGTACTTC	CASSLQGAQETQYF
-	TRBV7-3	-	TRBJ2-1	TGTGCCAGCAGCTTTCGTCCGACTAGTTCCAATGAGCAGTTCTTC	CASSFRPTSSNEQFF
-	TRBV28	-	TRBJ2-6	TGTGCCAGCAGTTTGGGGAGTTACTCTGGGGCCAACGTCCTGACTTTC	CASSLGSYSGANVLTF
-	TRBV5-1	-	TRBJ2-6	TGCGCCAGCAGCTTGGGGGCTGCCGGGATACGCAACGTCCTGACTTTC	CASSLGAAGIRNVLTF
TRBD1	TRBV5-1	-	TRBJ2-1	TGCGCCAGCAGCATAGGACAGGAATGGGATGAGCAGTTCTTC	CASSIGQEWDEQFF
TRBD2	TRBV30	-	TRBJ2-2	TGTGCCTGGAGTGAACGGCCTAGCGGGACCGGGGAGCTGTTTTTT	CAWSERPSGTGELFF
TRBD2	TRBV28	few	TRBJ2-7	TGTGCCAGCAGTAGGAGCGGGAGGGCGTACTACGAGCAGTACTTC	CASSRSGRAYYEQYF
TRBD2	TRBV7-2	few	TRBJ2-1	TGTGCCAGCACTAGCGGGAGGTCGGGGAGGTACAATGAGCAGTTCTTC	CASTSGRSGRYNEQFF
-	TRBV9	-	TRBJ2-5	TGTGCCAGCAGCGTAGCTGGGGGGACAGCCCAAGAGACCCAGTACTTC	CASSVAGGTAQETQYF
TRBD1	TRBV7-9	few	TRBJ1-2	TGTGCCAGCAGCTCTGGACAGGGGAGATATGGCTACACCTTC	CASSSGQGRYGYTF
TRBD2	TRBV30	-	TRBJ2-2	TGTGCCTGGAATTCCGGACTAGCGGGAAACCGGGAGCTGTTTTTT	CAWNSGLAGNRELFF
-	TRBV5-1	few	TRBJ2-2	TGCGCCAGCAGCTTAGAACAGATCACCGGGGAGCTGTTTTTT	CASSLEQITGELFF
-	TRBV10-3	few	TRBJ2-7	TGTGCCATCAGACAAGACAGGAATAACTACGAGCAGTACTTC	CAIRQDRNNYEQYF
-	TRBV30	-	TRBJ1-2	TGTGCCTGGAGTCAGAACTATGGCTACACCTTC	CAWSQNYGYTF
-	TRBV30	-	TRBJ1-1	TGTGCCTGGAGTACAGGGTCCTACACTGAAGCTTTCTTT	CAWSTGSYTEAFF
-	TRBV19	-	TRBJ2-1	TGTGCCAGTAGTATAAAGGAGGACAATGAGCAGTTCTTC	CASSIKEDNEQFF
TRBD1	TRBV7-3	-	TRBJ1-2	TGTGCCAGCAGCCCCGGGACAGGGCAAGAATACACCTTC	CASSPGTGQEYTF
TRBD1	TRBV28	few	TRBJ2-4	TGTGCCAGCAGTTTATCAGGGGGCGACAAAAACATTCAGTACTTC	CASSLSGGDKNIQYF
-	TRBV9	-	TRBJ2-2	TGTGCCAGCAGCGTACGCGGGTCTCCCGGGGAGCTGTTTTTT	CASSVRGSPGELFF
TRBD2	TRBV19	-	TRBJ2-3	TGTGCCAGTAGTGTAACCCGACTAGCCGACAGCACAGATACGCAGTATTTT	CASSVTRLADSTDTQYF
TRBD1	TRBV5-1	-	TRBJ2-1	TGCGCCAGCAGCTTGTTAACAGGGGGCTACAATGAGCAGTTCTTC	CASSLLTGGYNEQFF
-	TRBV30	few	TRBJ2-7	TGTGCCTGGAGCTCCCTCGGCAGAACGGGAAAATACGAGCAGTACTTC	CAWSSLGRTGKYEQYF
-	TRBV28	-	TRBJ1-5	TGTGCCAGCAGTTCCCCCTCAGGGCGCAATCAGCCCCAGCATTTT	CASSSPSGRNQPQHF
-	TRBV27	few	TRBJ2-1	TGTGCCAGCAGGAGGGAGAAGAGCTCCTACAATGAGCAGTTCTTC	CASRREKSSYNEQFF
-	TRBV30	few	TRBJ2-1	TGTGCCTGGAGTGTTTCCGGGAGCAGAGGGCAGTTCTTC	CAWSVSGSRGQFF
-	TRBV18	-	TRBJ2-1	TGTGCCAGCTCGACTCCCTCTAGGGGGAGGGCCTCCAATGAGCAGTTCTTC	CASSTPSRGRASNEQFF
TRBD1	TRBV7-3	few	TRBJ1-1	TGTGCCAGCAGCTCAAGGCCGGGGGACAGGACTGAAGCTTTCTTT	CASSSRPGDRTEAFF
TRBD1	TRBV27	-	TRBJ1-2	TGTGCCAGCAGTAAGCTCGGACAGGGGCTTGATGGCTACACCTTC	CASSKLGQGLDGYTF
TRBD1	TRBV5-1	few	TRBJ2-7	TGCGCCAGCAGCTTTCGGGACAGCGTTGGGGGAGTCGAGCAGTACTTC	CASSFRDSVGGVEQYF
-	TRBV4-1	-	TRBJ1-2	TGCGCCAGCAGCCAAGAATATGTTGTGGGCTACACCTTC	CASSQEYVVGYTF
-	TRBV30	few	TRBJ2-7	TGTGCCTCCCAGCGGGCTGCCTACGAGCAGTACTTC	CASQRAAYEQYF
TRBD2	TRBV30	-	TRBJ2-2	TGTGCCTGGAGTGTAACGGCGGGAGACACCGGGGAGCTGTTTTTT	CAWSVTAGDTGELFF
-	TRBV7-9	-	TRBJ1-3	TGTGCCAGCAGCCTATACAGGGCTTCGGCTGGAAACACCATATATTTT	CASSLYRASAGNTIYF
TRBD2	TRBV14	-	TRBJ2-1	TGTGCCACCCTCGGGAGGCGGGCCTACAATGAGCAGTTCTTC	CATLGRRAYNEQFF
TRBD2	TRBV7-2	-	TRBJ2-3	TGTGCCAGCAGCCAGAGACTAGCGGGGGGCACAGATACGCAGTATTTT	CASSQRLAGGTDTQYF
TRBD2	TRBV6-5	once	TRBJ2-1	TGTGCCAGCCGGGGGGGGATAGAGCAGTTCTTC	CASRGGIEQFF
TRBD2	TRBV7-3	few	TRBJ2-2	TGTGCCAGCAGCCCCGTCGGGAGGACGGCGGGGGAGCTGTTTTTT	CASSPVGRTAGELFF
TRBD1	TRBV6-5	few	TRBJ1-1	TGTGCCAGCAGAAGGGACAGGGGGGATGGTGAAGCTTTCTTT	CASRRDRGDGEAFF
TRBD2	TRBV19	-	TRBJ2-7	TGTGCCACCGGGACTAGCGGCTACGAGCAGTACTTC	CATGTSGYEQYF
-	TRBV20-1	few	TRBJ2-1	TGCAGTGCTAGTTTGTCGAGGGAGCAGTTCTTC	CSASLSREQFF
-	TRBV7-3	-	TRBJ2-7	TGTGCCAGCAGCTTAGGGCCAGGCCCCTACGAGCAGTACTTC	CASSLGPGPYEQYF
-	TRBV15	-	TRBJ1-1	TGTGCCACCAGCAGAGATCCCACCACTCGAACTGAAGCTTTCTTT	CATSRDPTTRTEAFF
TRBD1	TRBV2	-	TRBJ2-7	TGTGCCAGCAACCTAAACCCCGGGACAGGGATCAAGCAGTACTTC	CASNLNPGTGIKQYF
-	TRBV6-5	-	TRBJ1-2	TGTGCCGTCGGTGGTCAGGGCAACTATGGCTACACCTTC	CAVGGQGNYGYTF
-	TRBV14	-	TRBJ1-2	TGTGCCAGCAGCCACAATTCTGGAGGGCCTCTGGGCTACACCTTC	CASSHNSGGPLGYTF
TRBD1	TRBV29-1	few	TRBJ2-7	TGCAGCGTCGCGCCACAGGGGCGCGAGCAGTACTTC	CSVAPQGREQYF
-	TRBV19	few	TRBJ2-6	TGTGCCAGTAGTATGTCGACAGTCCACTCTGGGGCCAACGTCCTGACTTTC	CASSMSTVHSGANVLTF
-	TRBV5-1	few	TRBJ2-7	TGCGCCAGCAGCTTGCCGGACAATTCGAAGCAGTACTTC	CASSLPDNSKQYF
-	TRBV4-3	-	TRBJ2-1	TGCGCCAGCAGCCAAGGGGACATGGAATACAATGAGCAGTTCTTC	CASSQGDMEYNEQFF
TRBD2	TRBV6-5	few	TRBJ2-7	TGTGCCAGCAGTTTGGGAGGGCGGGCCGGCGAGCAGTACTTC	CASSLGGRAGEQYF
-	TRBV10-3	-	TRBJ2-1	TGTGCCATCAGTGACACTAGGATCTCCTACAATGAGCAGTTCTTC	CAISDTRISYNEQFF
-	TRBV30	few	TRBJ2-3	TGTGCCTGGAGTGCGGTTGATACGCAGTATTTT	CAWSAVDTQYF